The clone carrying this T cell receptor beta chain was detected only a few times. The entry originates in a study of T cells after yellow fever vaccination. TCRdb reprocessed the 5' RACE reads with MiXCR, giving one entry per CDR3 protein. The table shows around 310,000 distinct CDR3 sequences, with over 3.5% occurring only once. This specimen was PBMCs, taken 15 days after the yellow fever booster vaccination. The sequence derives from a man between 18 and 29 years old who received the YFV17D yellow fever vaccine.

The CDR3 spells CSALQGGYTF. In DNA form, the CDR3 reads TGCAGTGCTCTACAGGGGGGCTACACCTTC. The chain recombines TRBV20-1 with TRBJ1-2, with 7 bases fitting TRBD1. The CDR3 length is 10 residues. V lost 5 bases to trimming and J lost 8 bases; unmatched junction nucleotides: 2. In germline, CDR1 is DFQATT, CDR2 SNEGSKA (reference sequence).